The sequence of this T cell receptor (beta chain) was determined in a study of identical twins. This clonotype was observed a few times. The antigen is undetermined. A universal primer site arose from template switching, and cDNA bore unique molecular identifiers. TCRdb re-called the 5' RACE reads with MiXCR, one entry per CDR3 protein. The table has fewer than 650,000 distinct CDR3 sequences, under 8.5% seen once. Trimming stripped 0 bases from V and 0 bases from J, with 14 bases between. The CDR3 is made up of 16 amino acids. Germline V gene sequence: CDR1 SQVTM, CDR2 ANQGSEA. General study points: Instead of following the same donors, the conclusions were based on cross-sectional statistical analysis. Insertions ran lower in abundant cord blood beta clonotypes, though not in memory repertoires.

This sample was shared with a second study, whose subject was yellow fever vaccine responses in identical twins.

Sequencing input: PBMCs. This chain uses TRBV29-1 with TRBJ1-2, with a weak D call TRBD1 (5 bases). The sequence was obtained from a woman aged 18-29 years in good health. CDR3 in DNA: TGCAGCGTTGAAGATCTGGGGACGGACGCTAACTATGGCTACACCTTC. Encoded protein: CSVEDLGTDANYGYTF. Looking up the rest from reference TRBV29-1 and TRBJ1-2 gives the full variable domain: SAVISQKPSRDICQRGTSLTIQCQVDSQVTMMFWYRQQPGQSLTLIATANQGSEATYESGFVIDKFPISRPNLTFSTLTVSNMSPEDSSIYLCSVEDLGTDANYGYTFGSGTRLTVV.